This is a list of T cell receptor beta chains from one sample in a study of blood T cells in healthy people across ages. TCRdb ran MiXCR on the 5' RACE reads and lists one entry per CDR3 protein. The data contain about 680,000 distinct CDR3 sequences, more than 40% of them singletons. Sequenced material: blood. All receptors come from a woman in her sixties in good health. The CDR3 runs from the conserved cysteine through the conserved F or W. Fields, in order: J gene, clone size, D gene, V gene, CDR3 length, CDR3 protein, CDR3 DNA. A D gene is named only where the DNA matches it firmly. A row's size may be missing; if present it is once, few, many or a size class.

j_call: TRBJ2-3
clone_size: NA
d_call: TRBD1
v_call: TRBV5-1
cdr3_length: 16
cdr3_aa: CASSFPPGQSTDTQYF
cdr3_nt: TGCGCCAGCAGCTTTCCTCCGGGACAGAGCACAGATACGCAGTATTTT

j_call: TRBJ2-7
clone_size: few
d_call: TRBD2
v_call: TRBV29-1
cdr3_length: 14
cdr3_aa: CSVEDLAGDGKQYF
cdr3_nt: TGCAGCGTTGAAGACCTAGCGGGGGATGGGAAGCAGTACTTC

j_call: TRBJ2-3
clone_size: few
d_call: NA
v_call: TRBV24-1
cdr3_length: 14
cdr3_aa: CATSDHLGTDTQYF
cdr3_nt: TGTGCCACCAGTGATCACCTGGGAACAGATACGCAGTATTTT

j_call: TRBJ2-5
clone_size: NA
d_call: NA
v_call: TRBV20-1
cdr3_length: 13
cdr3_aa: CSARYRYQETQYF
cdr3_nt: TGCAGTGCTAGGTATCGCTACCAAGAGACCCAGTACTTC

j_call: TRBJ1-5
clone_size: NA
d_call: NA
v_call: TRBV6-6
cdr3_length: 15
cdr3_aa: CASRPGTPGNQPQHF
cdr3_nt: TGTGCCAGCAGGCCCGGTACTCCGGGCAATCAGCCCCAGCATTTT

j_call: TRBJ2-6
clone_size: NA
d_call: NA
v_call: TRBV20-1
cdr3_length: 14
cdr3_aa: CSARRISGANVLTF
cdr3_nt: TGCAGTGCTAGAAGGATTTCTGGGGCCAACGTCCTGACTTTC

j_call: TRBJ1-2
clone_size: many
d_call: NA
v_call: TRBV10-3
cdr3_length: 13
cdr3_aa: CAISDLGDYGYTF
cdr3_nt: TGTGCCATCAGTGACTTAGGGGACTATGGCTACACCTTC

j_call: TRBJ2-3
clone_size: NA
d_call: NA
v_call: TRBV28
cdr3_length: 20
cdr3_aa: CASSFSPPILNPDDTDTQYF
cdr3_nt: TGTGCCAGCAGTTTCAGCCCCCCCATACTTAATCCGGACGACACAGATACGCAGTATTTT

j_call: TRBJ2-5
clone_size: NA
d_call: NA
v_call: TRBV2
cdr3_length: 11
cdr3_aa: CASKRKETQYF
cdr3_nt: TGTGCCAGCAAGAGAAAAGAGACCCAGTACTTC

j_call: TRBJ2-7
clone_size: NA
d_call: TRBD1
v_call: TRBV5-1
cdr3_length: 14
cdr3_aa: CASSQGQGATEQYF
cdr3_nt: TGCGCCAGCAGCCAGGGACAGGGAGCTACTGAGCAGTACTTC

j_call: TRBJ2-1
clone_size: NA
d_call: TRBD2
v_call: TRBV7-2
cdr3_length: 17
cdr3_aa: CASSLVGTSGYYNEQFF
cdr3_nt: TGTGCCAGCAGCTTAGTCGGGACTAGCGGTTACTACAATGAGCAGTTCTTC

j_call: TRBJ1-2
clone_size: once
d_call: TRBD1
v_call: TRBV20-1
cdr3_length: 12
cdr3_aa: CSAGDRGQGYTF
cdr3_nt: TGCAGTGCGGGCGACAGGGGGCAAGGCTACACCTTC

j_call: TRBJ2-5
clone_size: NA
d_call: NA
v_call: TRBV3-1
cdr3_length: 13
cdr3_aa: CASRERGKETQYF
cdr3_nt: TGTGCCAGCAGGGAAAGGGGGAAAGAGACCCAGTACTTC

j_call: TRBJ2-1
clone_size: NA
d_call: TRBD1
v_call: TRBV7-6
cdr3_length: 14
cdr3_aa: CASSLADRAWEQFF
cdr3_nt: TGTGCCAGCAGCTTAGCGGACAGGGCATGGGAGCAGTTCTTC

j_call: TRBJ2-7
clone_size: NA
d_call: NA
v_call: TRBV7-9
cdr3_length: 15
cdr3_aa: CASSLGRSWSGEQYF
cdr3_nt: TGTGCCAGCAGCTTAGGACGAAGCTGGTCTGGGGAGCAGTACTTC

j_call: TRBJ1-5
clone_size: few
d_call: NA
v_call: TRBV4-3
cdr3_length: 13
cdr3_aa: CASSQDGNQPQHF
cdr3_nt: TGCGCCAGCAGCCAAGATGGCAATCAGCCCCAGCATTTT

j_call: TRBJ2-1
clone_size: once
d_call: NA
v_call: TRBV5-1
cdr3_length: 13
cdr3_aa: CASSLDGHNEQFF
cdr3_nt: TGCGCCAGCAGCTTGGACGGCCACAATGAGCAGTTCTTC

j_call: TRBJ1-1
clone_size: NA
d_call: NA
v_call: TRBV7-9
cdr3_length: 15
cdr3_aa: CASSRAPLNPTEAFF
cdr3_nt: TGTGCCAGCAGCCGCGCCCCGCTAAATCCCACTGAAGCTTTCTTT

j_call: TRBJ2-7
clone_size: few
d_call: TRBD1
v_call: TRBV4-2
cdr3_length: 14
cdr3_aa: CASSPSGGTYEQYF
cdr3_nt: TGTGCCAGCAGCCCCTCAGGGGGAACCTACGAGCAGTACTTC

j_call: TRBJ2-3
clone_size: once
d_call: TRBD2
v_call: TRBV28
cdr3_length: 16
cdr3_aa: CACSLRETSGKDTQYF
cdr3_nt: TGTGCCTGCAGTTTACGCGAGACTAGCGGGAAGGATACGCAGTATTTT

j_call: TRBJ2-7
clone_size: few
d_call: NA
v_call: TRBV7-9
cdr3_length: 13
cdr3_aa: CASSSLDSSEQYF
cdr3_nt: TGTGCCAGCAGCTCCTTAGACTCAAGCGAGCAGTACTTC

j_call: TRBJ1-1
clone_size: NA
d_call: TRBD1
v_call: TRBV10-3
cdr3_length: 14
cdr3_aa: CAISSTGVGTEAFF
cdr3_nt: TGTGCCATCAGTTCAACAGGGGTGGGCACTGAAGCTTTCTTT

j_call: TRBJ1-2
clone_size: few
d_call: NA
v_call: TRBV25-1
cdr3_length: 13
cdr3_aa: CASSDQGSHGYTF
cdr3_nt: TGTGCCAGCAGTGATCAGGGCTCCCATGGCTACACCTTC

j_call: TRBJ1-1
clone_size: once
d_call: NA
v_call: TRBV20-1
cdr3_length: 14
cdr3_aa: CSARDLPGNTEAFF
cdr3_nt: TGCAGTGCTAGAGATCTCCCGGGGAACACTGAAGCTTTCTTT

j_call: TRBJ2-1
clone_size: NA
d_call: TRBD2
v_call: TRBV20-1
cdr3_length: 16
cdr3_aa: CSANQLAGGGYNEQFF
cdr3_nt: TGCAGTGCTAACCAACTAGCGGGAGGTGGTTACAATGAGCAGTTCTTC

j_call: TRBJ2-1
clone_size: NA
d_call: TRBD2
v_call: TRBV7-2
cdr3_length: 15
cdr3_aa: CASSRTSSLGNEQFF
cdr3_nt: TGTGCCAGCAGCCGGACTAGTTCTCTAGGTAATGAGCAGTTCTTC

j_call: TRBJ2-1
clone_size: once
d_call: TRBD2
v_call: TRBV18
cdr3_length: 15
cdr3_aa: CASSQAGLPNNEQFF
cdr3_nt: TGTGCCAGCTCACAGGCGGGACTACCTAACAATGAGCAGTTCTTC

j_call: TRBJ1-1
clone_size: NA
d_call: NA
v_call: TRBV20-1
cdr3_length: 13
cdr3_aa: CSASLTLTGAAFF
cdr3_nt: TGCAGTGCTAGTCTGACATTGACGGGGGCAGCTTTCTTT

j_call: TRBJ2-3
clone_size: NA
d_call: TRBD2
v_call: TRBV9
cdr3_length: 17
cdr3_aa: CASSTRTSGSVADTQYF
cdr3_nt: TGTGCCAGCAGCACCCGGACTAGCGGGAGTGTAGCAGATACGCAGTATTTT

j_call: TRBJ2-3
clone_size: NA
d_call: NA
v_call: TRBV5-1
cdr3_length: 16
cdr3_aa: CASSLGRDVSTDTQYF
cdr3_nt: TGCGCCAGCAGCTTGGGGAGGGACGTCAGCACAGATACGCAGTATTTT

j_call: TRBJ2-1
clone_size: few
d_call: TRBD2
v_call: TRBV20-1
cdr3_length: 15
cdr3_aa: CSARTPLAGINEQFF
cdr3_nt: TGCAGTGCTAGAACTCCTCTAGCGGGGATAAATGAGCAGTTCTTC

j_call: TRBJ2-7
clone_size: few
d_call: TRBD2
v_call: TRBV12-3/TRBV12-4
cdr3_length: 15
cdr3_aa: CASRGPSGREYEQYF
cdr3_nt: TGTGCCAGCAGAGGACCTAGCGGGAGAGAATACGAGCAGTACTTC

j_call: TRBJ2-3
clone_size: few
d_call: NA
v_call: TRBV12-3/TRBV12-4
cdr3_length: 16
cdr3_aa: CASSLVGTPQRDTQYF
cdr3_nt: TGTGCCAGCAGTTTGGTCGGGACTCCCCAAAGGGATACGCAGTATTTT

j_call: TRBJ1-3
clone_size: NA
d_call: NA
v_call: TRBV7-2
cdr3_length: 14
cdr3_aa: CASFLGSPGNTIYF
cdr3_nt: TGTGCCAGCTTCTTGGGGAGCCCGGGAAACACCATATATTTT

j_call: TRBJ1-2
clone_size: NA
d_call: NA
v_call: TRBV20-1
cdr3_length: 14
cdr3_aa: CSALTEGRYYGYTF
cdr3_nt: TGCAGTGCACTTACAGAGGGACGGTACTATGGCTACACCTTC

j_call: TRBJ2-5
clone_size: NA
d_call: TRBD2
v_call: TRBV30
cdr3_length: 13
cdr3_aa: CAWRAGVLETQYF
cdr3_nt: TGTGCCTGGAGAGCGGGAGTATTGGAGACCCAGTACTTC

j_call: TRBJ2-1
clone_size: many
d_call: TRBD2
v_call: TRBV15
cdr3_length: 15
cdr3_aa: CATSPISGSKGEQFF
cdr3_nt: TGTGCCACCAGCCCAATTAGCGGGAGTAAAGGGGAGCAGTTCTTC

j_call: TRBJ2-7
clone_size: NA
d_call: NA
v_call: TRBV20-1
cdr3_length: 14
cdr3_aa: CSASPPGDKCEQYF
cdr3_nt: TGCAGTGCTAGCCCCCCTGGGGATAAATGCGAGCAGTACTTC

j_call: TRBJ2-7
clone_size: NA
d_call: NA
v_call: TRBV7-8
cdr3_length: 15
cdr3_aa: CASSLPNTVSYEQYF
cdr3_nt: TGTGCCAGCAGCTTACCCAACACCGTATCCTACGAGCAGTACTTC

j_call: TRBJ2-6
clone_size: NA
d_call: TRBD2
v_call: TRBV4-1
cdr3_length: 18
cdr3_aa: CASSQGAGDLSGANVLTF
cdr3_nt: TGCGCCAGCAGCCAAGGAGCGGGGGATCTCTCTGGGGCCAACGTCCTGACTTTC

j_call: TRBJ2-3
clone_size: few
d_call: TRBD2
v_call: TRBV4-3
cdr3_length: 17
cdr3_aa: CASSPLRLAGGRDTQYF
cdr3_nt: TGCGCCAGCAGCCCCTTGAGACTAGCGGGAGGCCGAGATACGCAGTATTTT

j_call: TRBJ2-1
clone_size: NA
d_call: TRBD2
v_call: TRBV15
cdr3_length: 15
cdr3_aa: CATSSQREPYNEQFF
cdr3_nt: TGTGCCACCAGCAGCCAGCGGGAGCCCTACAATGAGCAGTTCTTC

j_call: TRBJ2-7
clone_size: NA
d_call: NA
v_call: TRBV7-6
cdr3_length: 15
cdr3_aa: CASSLADGSTYEQYF
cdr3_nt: TGTGCCAGCAGCTTAGCGGACGGCAGTACCTACGAGCAGTACTTC

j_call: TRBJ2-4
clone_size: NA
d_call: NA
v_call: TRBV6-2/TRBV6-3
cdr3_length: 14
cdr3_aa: CASSRQNNKNIQYF
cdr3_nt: TGTGCCAGCAGTCGACAGAACAACAAAAACATTCAATACTTC

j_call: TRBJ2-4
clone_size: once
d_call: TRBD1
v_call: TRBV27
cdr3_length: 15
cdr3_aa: CASSFNRGRQNIQYF
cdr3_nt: TGTGCCAGCAGTTTTAACAGGGGGCGTCAAAACATTCAGTACTTC

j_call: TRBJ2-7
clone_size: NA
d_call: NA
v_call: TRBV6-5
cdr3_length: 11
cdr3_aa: CASGEAYEQYF
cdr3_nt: TGTGCCAGCGGGGAGGCCTACGAGCAGTACTTC

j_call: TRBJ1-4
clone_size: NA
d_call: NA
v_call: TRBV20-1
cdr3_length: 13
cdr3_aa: CSARNRLNEKLFF
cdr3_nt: TGCAGTGCTAGGAACAGGCTTAATGAAAAACTGTTTTTT

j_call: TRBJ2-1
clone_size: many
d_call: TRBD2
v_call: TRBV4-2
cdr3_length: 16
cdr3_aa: CASSQNGGGAFGEQFF
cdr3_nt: TGTGCCAGCAGCCAAAATGGCGGGGGGGCTTTTGGTGAGCAGTTCTTC

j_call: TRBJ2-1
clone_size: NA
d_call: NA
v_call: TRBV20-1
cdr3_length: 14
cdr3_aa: CSAAGPGSYNEQFF
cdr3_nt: TGCAGTGCGGCGGGACCCGGCTCCTACAATGAGCAGTTCTTC

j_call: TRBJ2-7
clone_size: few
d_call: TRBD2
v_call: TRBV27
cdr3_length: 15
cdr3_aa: CASSLEASGRGEQYF
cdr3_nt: TGTGCCAGCAGTTTAGAGGCTAGCGGGAGAGGGGAGCAGTACTTC

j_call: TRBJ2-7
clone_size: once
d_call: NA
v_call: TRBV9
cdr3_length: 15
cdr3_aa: CASSVDTGRPYEQYF
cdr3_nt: TGTGCCAGCAGCGTAGACACGGGACGACCCTACGAGCAGTACTTC

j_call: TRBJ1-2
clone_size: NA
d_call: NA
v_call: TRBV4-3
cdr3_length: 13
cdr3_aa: CASSQDERLGYTF
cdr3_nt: TGCGCCAGCAGCCAAGATGAGAGGCTAGGCTACACCTTC

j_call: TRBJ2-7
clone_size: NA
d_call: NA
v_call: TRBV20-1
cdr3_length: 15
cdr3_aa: CSASHPGYSSYEQYF
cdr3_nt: TGCAGTGCTAGTCACCCGGGCTATAGCTCCTACGAGCAGTACTTC

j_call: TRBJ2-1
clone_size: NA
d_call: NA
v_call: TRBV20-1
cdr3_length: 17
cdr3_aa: CSARDSLGESYYNEQFF
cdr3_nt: TGCAGTGCTAGAGATTCCCTGGGGGAATCATACTACAATGAGCAGTTCTTC